The entry below describes one T cell receptor (beta chain). Its cognate antigen is unknown. CDR1 DFQATT and CDR2 SNEGSKA come from the germline V gene (reference sequence). Germline trimming cut 6 bases from V and 4 bases from J; bases unmatched to any gene: 30. The CDR3 sequence is 22 residues long. The data are from a study of T cells in Graves' hyperthyroidism and ophthalmopathy. Findings and limits, study-wide: Ophthalmopathy was predicted by the model a median of about six months ahead of onset.

The CDR3 regions of TCR beta were amplified from RNA transcripts. HTBI primers were used for first-round RT-PCR of the TCR CDR3. Via MiXCR, TCRdb re-called the multiplex PCR reads, giving one row per CDR3 protein. The repertoire holds 490,000 or so distinct CDR3 sequences, with 20% as singletons. The sequence came from a man aged 35-49 years with Graves' ophthalmopathy. Sequencing used blood. The gene calls are TRBV20-1 and TRBJ1-2, with 12 bases fitting TRBD1. CDR3 sequence reads: CSASEASRLPGQGAILSYGYTF. Here the CDR3 DNA reads TGCAGTGCCTCTGAGGCTTCCCGACTGCCGGGACAGGGGGCGATTTTGTCCTATGGCTACACCTTC.